This T cell receptor (beta chain) is from a study of blood T cell repertoires in COVID-19. Trimming pared 0 bases from V and 2 bases from J, leaving 8 bases between. CDR1 and CDR2 from the germline V gene are SGHNT and YYREEE (reference sequence). The CDR3 runs 14 residues. Here immunoSEQ multiplex PCR was the method, and the copy in TCRdb shows in-frame clones only, minus some. The sample lists about 310,000 clones; about 88% were seen once. Input material: PBMCs or T cells enriched from blood (not recorded which). The TCR sequence derives from a woman in her thirties or forties who had recovered from COVID-19. V usage is TRBV5-4 and J usage is TRBJ2-5, with no clear D. Here the CDR3 DNA reads TGTGCCAGCAGCTTGGCACAGCTTCAAGAGACCCAGTACTTC. Amino acids: CASSLAQLQETQYF.